This TCR beta chain emerged from a study of T cell responses to AZD1222 COVID-19 vaccine. Study results and caveats: Spike-specific TCR breadth and depth grew following two AZD1222 doses. Sampling that yielded the repertoires occurred only after the peak T cell response. Unmutated variant regions are reportedly targeted by nearly half of spike-specific TCRs.

As to this clone: The target antigen is unknown.

CDR3 length: 15 amino acids. V was clipped by 6 bases and J by 3 bases; unmatched bases: 9. Germline CDR1 MNHEY, CDR2 SVGAGI. Data came from immunoSEQ multiplex PCR; TCRdb stores just in-frame clones and leaves some out. The profile covers tens of thousands of clones, with 75% to 90% appearing a single time and less than 8.5% taken by the ten largest. The clonotype was recovered from an adult who received the AZD1222 COVID-19 vaccine. J is TRBJ2-3 and V is TRBV6-5; 7 nucleotides align to TRBD2. Specimen: peripheral blood, collected 28 days after the second AZD1222 dose. The CDR3, as DNA: TGTGCCAGCAGACAAAGGGAGGGCCAGACAGATACGCAGTATTTT. Encoded protein: CASRQREGQTDTQYF.